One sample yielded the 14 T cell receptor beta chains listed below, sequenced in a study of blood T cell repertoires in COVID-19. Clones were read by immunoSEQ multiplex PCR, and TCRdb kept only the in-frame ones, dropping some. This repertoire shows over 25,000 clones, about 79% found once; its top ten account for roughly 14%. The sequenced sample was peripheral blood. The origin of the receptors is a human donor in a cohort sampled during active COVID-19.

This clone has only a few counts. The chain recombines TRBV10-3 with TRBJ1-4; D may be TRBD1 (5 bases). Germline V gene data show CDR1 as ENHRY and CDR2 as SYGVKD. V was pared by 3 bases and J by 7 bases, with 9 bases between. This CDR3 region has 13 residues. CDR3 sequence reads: CAISDRAGEKLFF. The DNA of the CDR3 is TGTGCCATCAGTGACAGGGCTGGTGAAAAACTGTTTTTT.

CDR3 protein: CASNKQGSEAFF. In DNA, the CDR3 is TGTGCCAGTAATAAACAGGGCTCTGAAGCTTTCTTT. This chain joins TRBV19 and TRBJ1-1; TRBD1 is a possible D gene (6 bases). The ends were cut back, 7 bases at V and 6 bases at J, with 12 bases in the middle. The CDR3 is 12 amino acids. Per the germline V gene, CDR1 is LNHDA and CDR2 is SQIVND (reference sequence).

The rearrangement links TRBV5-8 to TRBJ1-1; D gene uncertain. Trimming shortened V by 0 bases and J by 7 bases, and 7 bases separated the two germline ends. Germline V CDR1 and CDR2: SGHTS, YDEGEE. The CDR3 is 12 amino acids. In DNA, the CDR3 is TGTGCCAGCAGCTTGGTATCCCTTGAAGCTTTCTTT. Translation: CASSLVSLEAFF.

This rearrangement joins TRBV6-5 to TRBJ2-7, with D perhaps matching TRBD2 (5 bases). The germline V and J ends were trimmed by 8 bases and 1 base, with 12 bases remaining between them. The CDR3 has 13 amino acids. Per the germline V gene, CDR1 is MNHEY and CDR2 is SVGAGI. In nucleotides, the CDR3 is TGTGCCAGCGGAGGAGAGGGTTCCTACGAGCAGTACTTC. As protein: CASGGEGSYEQYF.

The CDR3 sequence: CAREHRERNTIYF. Here the CDR3 DNA reads TGTGCCAGAGAGCACAGGGAAAGAAACACCATATATTTT. The genes are TRBV11-2 and TRBJ1-3; perhaps TRBD1 as D (6 bases). The CDR3 covers 13 residues. In germline, CDR1 is SGHAT, CDR2 FQNNGV. With 9 bases removed from V and 5 bases from J, the gap between germline ends came to 14 bases.

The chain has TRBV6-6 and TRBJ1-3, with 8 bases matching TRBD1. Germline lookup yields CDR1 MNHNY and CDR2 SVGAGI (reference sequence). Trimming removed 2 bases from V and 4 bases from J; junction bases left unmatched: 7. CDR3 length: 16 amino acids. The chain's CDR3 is CASSYPRTGSGNTIYF. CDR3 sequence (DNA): TGTGCCAGCAGTTACCCCAGGACAGGGTCGGGAAACACCATATATTTT.

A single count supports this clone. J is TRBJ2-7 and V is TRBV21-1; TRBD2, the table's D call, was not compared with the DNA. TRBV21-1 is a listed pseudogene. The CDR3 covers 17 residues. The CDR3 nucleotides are TGTGCCAGCAGCAATGAATGGCGGTTCCCCCTCACCTACGAGCAGTACTTC. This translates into CASSNEWRFPLTYEQYF.

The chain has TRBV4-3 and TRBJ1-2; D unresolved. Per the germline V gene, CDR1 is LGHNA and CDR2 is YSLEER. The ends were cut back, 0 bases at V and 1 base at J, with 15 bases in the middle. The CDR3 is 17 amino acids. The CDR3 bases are TGCGCCAGCAGCCAAGATCGGCACCGGGGTGATAACTATGGCTACACCTTC. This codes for CASSQDRHRGDNYGYTF.

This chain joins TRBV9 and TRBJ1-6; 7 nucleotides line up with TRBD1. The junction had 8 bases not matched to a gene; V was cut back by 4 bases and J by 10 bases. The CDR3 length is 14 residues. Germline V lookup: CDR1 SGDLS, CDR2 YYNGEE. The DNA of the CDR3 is TGTGCCAGCAGCCTGGGACAGTTAGGGTCACCCCTCCACTTT. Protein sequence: CASSLGQLGSPLHF.

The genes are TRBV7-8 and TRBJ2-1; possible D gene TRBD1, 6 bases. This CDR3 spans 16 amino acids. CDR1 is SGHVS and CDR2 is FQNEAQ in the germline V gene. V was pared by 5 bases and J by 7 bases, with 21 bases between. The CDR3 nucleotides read TGTGCCAGCAGCACCCGAGGGGGAGACGGTAGGAATGAGCAGTTCTTC. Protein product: CASSTRGGDGRNEQFF. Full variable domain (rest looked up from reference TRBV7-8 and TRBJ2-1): GAGVSQSPRYKVAKRGQDVALRCDPISGHVSLFWYQQALGQGPEFLTYFQNEAQLDKSGLPSDRFFAERPEGSVSTLKIQRTQQEDSAVYLCASSTRGGDGRNEQFFGPGTRLTVL.

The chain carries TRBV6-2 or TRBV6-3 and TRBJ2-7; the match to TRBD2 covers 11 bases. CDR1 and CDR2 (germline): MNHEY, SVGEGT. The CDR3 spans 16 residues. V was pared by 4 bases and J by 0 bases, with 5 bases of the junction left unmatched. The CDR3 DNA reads TGTGCCAGCAGTTTTTCTCTAGCGGGGGGCTCCTACGAGCAGTACTTC. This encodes CASSFSLAGGSYEQYF.

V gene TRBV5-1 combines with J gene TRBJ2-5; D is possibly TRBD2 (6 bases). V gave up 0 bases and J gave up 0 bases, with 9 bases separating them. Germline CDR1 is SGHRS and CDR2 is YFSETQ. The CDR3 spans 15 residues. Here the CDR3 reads CASSLGRGHQETQYF. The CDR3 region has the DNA TGCGCCAGCAGCTTGGGGAGGGGCCACCAAGAGACCCAGTACTTC. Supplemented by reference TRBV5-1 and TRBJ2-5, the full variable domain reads KAGVTQTPRYLIKTRGQQVTLSCSPISGHRSVSWYQQTPGQGLQFLFEYFSETQRNKGNFPGRFSGRQFSNSRSEMNVSTLELGDSALYLCASSLGRGHQETQYFGPGTRLLVL.

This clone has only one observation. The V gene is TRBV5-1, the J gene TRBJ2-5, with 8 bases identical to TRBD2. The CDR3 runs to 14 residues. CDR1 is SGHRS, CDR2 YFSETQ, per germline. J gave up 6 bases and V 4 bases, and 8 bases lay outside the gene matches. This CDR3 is CASSSTSGVQTQYF. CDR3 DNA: TGCGCCAGCAGCAGTACTAGCGGTGTACAGACCCAGTACTTC.

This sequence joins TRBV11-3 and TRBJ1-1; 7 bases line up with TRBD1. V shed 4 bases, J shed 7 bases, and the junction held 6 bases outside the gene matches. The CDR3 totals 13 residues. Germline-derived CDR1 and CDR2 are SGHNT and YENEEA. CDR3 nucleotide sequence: TGTGCCAGCAGCTCCTCAAGACAGGGTGAAGCTTTCTTT. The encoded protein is CASSSSRQGEAFF.